This T cell receptor beta chain appears in the sequencing data of a study of blood T cell repertoires in COVID-19. Background on the study: Sample material is recorded as cDNA or gDNA derived from T cells, B-cell-depleted T cells, or PBMCs.

The trim removed 0 bases at V and 4 bases at J, leaving 5 bases unmatched. The CDR3 extends over 15 amino acids. Germline V gene lookup returns CDR1 SGDLS and CDR2 YYNGEE. Authors' methods: How many nucleated cells were present was estimated from reference gene primer amplification. TCRdb's table, derived via immunoSEQ multiplex PCR, lists solely in-frame clones and lacks some. The D gene and trimming were derived from the DNA, and the V and J assignments and clone size from that table. Of 150,000 to 200,000 clones listed, about 76% were seen once; the top ten hold around 8.9%. The chain uses TRBV9 and TRBJ2-5; 8 bases map to TRBD2. Source material: peripheral blood. The clonotype originates from a woman aged 50 to 60 with active or convalescent COVID-19. The DNA for the CDR3 is TGTGCCAGCAGCGTAGCCGGGGGGGCTCGAGAGACCCAGTACTTC. It encodes CASSVAGGARETQYF.